The 23 T cell receptor beta chains given below trace back to one sample, sequenced in a study of blood T cell repertoires in COVID-19. Using immunoSEQ multiplex PCR, the repertoire was profiled, and TCRdb retains in-frame clones only, with some absent. The sample has about 310,000 clones, 70% to 90% seen once; the top ten hold less than 2.5%. Sample: PBMCs or T cells enriched from blood (not recorded which). Receptors were obtained from a man younger than 45 who had recovered from COVID-19.

This sequence joins TRBV5-1 and TRBJ2-1; D is uncertain. Trimming took 5 bases from V and 0 from J, leaving 12 bases between them. Germline lookup yields CDR1 SGHRS and CDR2 YFSETQ. The CDR3 covers 15 residues. CDR3 sequence reads: CASSLTSPSYNEQFF. CDR3 in DNA: TGCGCCAGCAGTCTAACTTCTCCCTCCTACAATGAGCAGTTCTTC.

This clone was observed once. V and J are TRBV7-3 and TRBJ2-3; 10 bases are shared with TRBD2. Germline CDR1 and CDR2: SGHTA and FQGTGA. The length of the CDR3 is 16 residues. V lost 2 bases, J lost 4 bases, and 6 bases stayed unmatched. CDR3 sequence (DNA): TGTGCCAGCAGCTTATATGCTAGCGGGGGCCCAGATACGCAGTATTTT. Translation gives CASSLYASGGPDTQYF.

The V and J genes are TRBV5-1 and TRBJ2-2; D may be TRBD2 (7 bases). There are 15 residues in the CDR3. Per the germline V gene, CDR1 is SGHRS and CDR2 is YFSETQ. The ends were cut back, 3 bases at V and 6 bases at J, with 15 bases in the middle. The CDR3 here is CASSWSPGGPGELFF. CDR3 DNA sequence: TGCGCCAGCAGCTGGAGTCCGGGGGGCCCCGGGGAGCTGTTTTTT.

This sequence joins TRBV24-1 and TRBJ2-5, with 8 bases aligning to TRBD1. The CDR3 totals 15 residues. Germline V gene data show CDR1 as KGHDR and CDR2 as SFDVKD. V dropped 4 bases and J dropped 1; count of bases not matched to a gene: 4. The CDR3 reads CATSERDRFQETQYF. In DNA form, the CDR3 reads TGTGCCACCAGTGAGAGGGACAGGTTCCAAGAGACCCAGTACTTC.

This chain connects TRBV6-4 to TRBJ2-1; D perhaps matches TRBD2 (6 bases). Per germline, CDR1 MRHNA and CDR2 SNTAGT. Trimming cost V 6 bases and J 4 bases, with 10 bases left between them. This CDR3 contains 13 residues. The DNA of the CDR3 is TGTGCCAGCAGCCTAGCGATGTACAATGAGCAGTTCTTC. Encoded protein: CASSLAMYNEQFF.

The chain recombines TRBV21-1 with TRBJ1-4; no DNA check was done on the table's D call, TRBD1. TRBV21-1 is tagged as a pseudogene. The CDR3 covers 17 residues. Written as DNA, the CDR3 is TGTGCCAGCAGCTGCCGGGACAGGGAAATTCCGGGTGAAAAACTGTTTTTT. This gives the protein CASSCRDREIPGEKLFF.

This chain links TRBV5-5 with TRBJ1-1, with 12 bases lining up with TRBD1. CDR3 length equals 14 residues. Germline V gives CDR1 SGHKS, CDR2 YYEKEE (reference sequence). Losses at the gene ends were 2 bases for V and 7 bases for J; bases not matched to a gene: 3. The CDR3 bases are TGTGCCAGCAGCTTTCGGGACAGGGGGCTTGAAGCTTTCTTT. Translating it yields CASSFRDRGLEAFF. Variable domain in full (rest from reference TRBV5-5 and TRBJ1-1): DAGVTQSPTHLIKTRGQQVTLRCSPISGHKSVSWYQQVLGQGPQFIFQYYEKEERGRGNFPDRFSARQFPNYSSELNVNALLLGDSALYLCASSFRDRGLEAFFGQGTRLTVV.

The V and J genes are TRBV11-2 and TRBJ2-2, with a possible D match to TRBD1 (6 bases). V shed 5 bases and J shed 1 base, with 14 bases lying between them. CDR1 and CDR2 from the germline V gene are SGHAT and FQNNGV. The CDR3 has 16 residues. CDR3 nucleotides: TGTGCCAGCAGCGTACAGGGTACGGGGAACACCGGGGAGCTGTTTTTT. Protein sequence: CASSVQGTGNTGELFF.

This clone was detected once. The V gene is TRBV7-3, the J gene TRBJ2-3, with TRBD1 as a possible D gene (6 bases). The CDR3 length is 16 residues. Trimming removed 5 bases from V and 4 bases from J, with 19 bases in between. The germline V gene encodes CDR1 SGHTA and CDR2 FQGTGA. The CDR3 region is CASSLNLRGYADTQYF. The CDR3 DNA is TGTGCCAGCAGCCTTAACTTAAGGGGGTACGCAGATACGCAGTATTTT.

The V and J genes are TRBV7-2 and TRBJ2-3; D uncertain. The germline gives CDR1 SGHTA, CDR2 FQGNSA. V dropped 1 base and J dropped 4 bases, with 12 bases sitting between them. The CDR3 extends over 15 amino acids. Here the CDR3 reads CASSLVGALADTQYF. CDR3 in DNA: TGTGCCAGCAGCTTAGTCGGAGCTCTCGCAGATACGCAGTATTTT.

This clone was counted between two and nine times. The CDR3 loop reads CASSVAPSGEDTQYF. In DNA, the CDR3 is TGTGCCAGCAGCGTAGCTCCTAGCGGAGAAGATACGCAGTATTTT. V and J are TRBV9 and TRBJ2-3; 7 bases are shared with TRBD2. The V segment lost 0 bases and the J segment 5 bases; nucleotides outside the gene matches: 6. The CDR3 runs to 15 residues. CDR1 is SGDLS, CDR2 YYNGEE, per germline.

V usage is TRBV11-2 and J usage is TRBJ2-7; unclear D gene. The CDR3 is 12 residues long. V gave up 2 bases and J gave up 3 bases, with 5 bases separating them. Germline V CDR1 and CDR2: SGHAT, FQNNGV. CDR3 amino acids: CASSLPDYEQYF. CDR3 bases: TGTGCCAGCAGCTTACCAGACTACGAGCAGTACTTC.

J is TRBJ1-5 and V is TRBV3-1 (or the pseudogene TRBV3-2); 7 bases are a match to TRBD1. V shed 0 bases, J shed 4 bases, and the junction held 3 bases outside the gene matches. This CDR3 has 15 residues. Germline V gives CDR1 LGHDT, CDR2 YNNKEL (reference sequence). The CDR3 DNA is TGTGCCAGCAGCCAAGATCCGACAGGGAATCAGCCCCAGCATTTT. Its protein is CASSQDPTGNQPQHF.

V usage is TRBV7-8 and J usage is TRBJ1-4; 9 positions match TRBD1. Germline loops: CDR1 SGHVS, CDR2 FQNEAQ. This CDR3 comprises 15 residues. V shed 5 bases and J 10 bases; nucleotides not matched to a gene: 11. The CDR3 sequence: CASSPGGGTGRKLFF. The CDR3 nucleotides are TGTGCCAGCAGCCCAGGGGGGGGGACAGGGCGAAAACTGTTTTTT.

CDR3 bases: TGTGCCAGCACCGCAGGACAGGGGTCCTACGAGCAGTACTTC. It codes for CASTAGQGSYEQYF. The genes are TRBV27 and TRBJ2-7; 9 bases map to TRBD1. In germline, CDR1 is MNHEY, CDR2 SMNVEV (reference sequence). V gave up 7 bases and J gave up 1 base; unmatched junction bases: 5. This CDR3 region has 14 residues.

This chain joins TRBV7-3 and TRBJ1-1, with a tentative D call TRBD1 (6 bases). The germline V gene has CDR1 SGHTA and CDR2 FQGTGA. V lost 2 bases and J 7 bases, leaving 11 bases between the germline ends. The CDR3 loop spans 13 amino acids. CDR3 in DNA: TGTGCCAGCAGCTTAGGGGGCAGGGATGAAGCTTTCTTT. Protein product: CASSLGGRDEAFF.

The chain uses TRBV21-1 and TRBJ2-5; the table names TRBD1, a call not compared with the DNA. TRBV21-1 corresponds to a pseudogene. The CDR3 covers 17 residues. Written as DNA, the CDR3 is TGTGCCAGCAGCAAAGAAGGGAAACAGGGGGATCAAGAGACCCAGTACTTC. Protein sequence: CASSKEGKQGDQETQYF.

The chain joins TRBV6-1 to TRBJ1-1, with TRBD1 as a possible D gene (5 bases). Per the germline V gene, CDR1 is MNHNS and CDR2 is SASEGT. CDR3 length equals 11 residues. Trimming shortened V by 1 base and J by 11 bases, and 8 bases separated the two germline ends. Here the CDR3 DNA reads TGTGCCAGCAGTGAAGTTGGGGGGGCTTTCTTT. It translates to CASSEVGGAFF.

The chain couples TRBV6-5 to TRBJ1-2; D unresolved. V was trimmed by 2 bases and J by 2 bases, leaving 9 bases between them. CDR1 MNHEY and CDR2 SVGAGI come from the germline V gene. This CDR3 has 14 residues. The CDR3 DNA follows: TGTGCCAGCAGTTACAGTTCAGGAAACTATGGCTACACCTTC. Protein: CASSYSSGNYGYTF.

The V call is TRBV7-9, the J call TRBJ1-2, with D tentatively TRBD1 (5 bases). There are 12 residues in the CDR3. Trimming removed 6 bases from V and 4 bases from J, with 9 bases in between. Germline V lookup: CDR1 SEHNR, CDR2 FQNEAQ (reference sequence). This CDR3 reads CASREQGYGYTF. The DNA of the CDR3 is TGTGCCAGCAGGGAGCAGGGCTATGGCTACACCTTC. Variable domain in full (rest from reference TRBV7-9 and TRBJ1-2): DTGVSQNPRHKITKRGQNVTFRCDPISEHNRLYWYRQTLGQGPEFLTYFQNEAQLEKSRLLSDRFSAERPKGSFSTLEIQRTEQGDSAMYLCASREQGYGYTFGSGTRLTVV.

The rearrangement uses TRBV9 and TRBJ2-7, with D perhaps matching TRBD1 (6 bases). CDR1 and CDR2 from the germline V gene are SGDLS and YYNGEE. V shed 3 bases and J shed 2 bases, with 6 bases lying between them. This CDR3 region has 12 residues. The CDR3 DNA sequence: TGTGCCAGCAGCGGGGACACCTACGAGCAGTACTTC. Its protein product is CASSGDTYEQYF.

This clone has only one observation. The chain joins TRBV5-1 to TRBJ1-2; D is unresolved. Germline-derived CDR1 and CDR2 are SGHRS and YFSETQ. V lost 0 bases to trimming and J lost 4 bases, with 7 bases between them. The CDR3 extends over 13 amino acids. The DNA for the CDR3 is TGCGCCAGCAGCTTGGATCAGGCCTATGGCTACACCTTC. It translates to CASSLDQAYGYTF.

This rearrangement joins TRBV27 to TRBJ1-2; 8 bases line up with TRBD1. The CDR3 length is 14 residues. Per the germline V gene, CDR1 is MNHEY and CDR2 is SMNVEV (reference sequence). Trimming at V came to 4 bases and at J to 7 bases, leaving 8 bases not matched to a gene. The CDR3 region is CASSSSTGVGGYTF. The DNA for the CDR3 is TGTGCCAGCAGTTCCTCGACAGGGGTCGGTGGCTACACCTTC.